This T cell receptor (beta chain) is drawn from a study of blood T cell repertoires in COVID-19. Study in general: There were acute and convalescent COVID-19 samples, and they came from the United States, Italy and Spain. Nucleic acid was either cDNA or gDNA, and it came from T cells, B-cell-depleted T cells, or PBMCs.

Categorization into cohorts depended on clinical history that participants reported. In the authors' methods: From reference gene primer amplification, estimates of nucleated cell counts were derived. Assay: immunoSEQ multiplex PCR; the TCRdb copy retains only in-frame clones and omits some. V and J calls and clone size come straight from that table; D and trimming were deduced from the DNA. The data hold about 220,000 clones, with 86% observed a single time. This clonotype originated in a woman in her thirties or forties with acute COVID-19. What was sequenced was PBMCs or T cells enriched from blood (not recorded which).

This CDR3 is CASSLGVPNEKLFF. The DNA for the CDR3 is TGCGCCAGCAGCTTGGGAGTTCCTAATGAAAAACTGTTTTTT. V and J are TRBV5-1 and TRBJ1-4; D is uncertain. The CDR3 runs to 14 residues. Trimming removed 0 bases from V and 3 bases from J, with 6 bases in between. Germline V CDR1 and CDR2: SGHRS, YFSETQ.